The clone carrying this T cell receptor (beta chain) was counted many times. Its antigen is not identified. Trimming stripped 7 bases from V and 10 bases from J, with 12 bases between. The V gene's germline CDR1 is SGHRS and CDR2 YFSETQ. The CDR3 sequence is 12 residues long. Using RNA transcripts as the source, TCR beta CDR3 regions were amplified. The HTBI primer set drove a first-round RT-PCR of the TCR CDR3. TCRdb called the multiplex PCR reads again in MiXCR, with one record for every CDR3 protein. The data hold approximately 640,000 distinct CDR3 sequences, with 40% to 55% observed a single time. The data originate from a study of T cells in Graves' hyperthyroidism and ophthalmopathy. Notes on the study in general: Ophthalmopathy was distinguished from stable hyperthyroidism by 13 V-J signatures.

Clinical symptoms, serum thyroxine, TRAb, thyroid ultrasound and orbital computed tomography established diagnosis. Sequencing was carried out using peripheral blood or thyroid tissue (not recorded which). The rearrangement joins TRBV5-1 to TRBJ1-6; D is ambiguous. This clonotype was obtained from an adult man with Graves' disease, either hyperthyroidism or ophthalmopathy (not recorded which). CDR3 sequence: CASAPETSPLHF. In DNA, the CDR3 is TGCGCCAGCGCCCCAGAGACCTCACCCCTCCACTTT.